This TCR beta chain was sequenced during a study of beta chain features in type 1 diabetes (dated by TCRdb to 2016 to 2018). Regarding the study in general: Mean age, gender distribution, total cell number and subset yield were not different between patients and healthy donors. A total of 100 million to 110 million sorted cells were examined across all samples, and a strong correlation was observed between cell number per subset and RNA yield. The study compared the TCRB repertoires of sorted circulating CD4+ T cell subsets in recently diagnosed type 1 diabetes patients with those in matched healthy donors. Whereas all 30 or so donors provided naive and central memory subsets, regulatory and stem cell-like memory subsets were isolated from just 8 patients and roughly 8 healthy donors.

A single peripheral blood draw of about 116 mL on average was collected from each donor into heparinised tubes. Using a panel that included CD45RO, CCR7, CD25, CD127, CD95 and CD27, naive, central memory, regulatory and stem cell-like memory CD4+ T cells were sorted on a BD FACSAria II. A purity above 98% was achieved for all sorted populations. PBMCs were isolated right away by Lymphoprep density gradient centrifugation and were stained directly, without culture. To minimize batch effects, samples were stained and sorted in pairs, one healthy donor with one patient per experiment. Concerning this clone itself: The antigen it binds to is not known. Within one base of it there is no much larger clone, and no base qualities were kept.

What the study reported, not specific to this receptor: Only small numbers of individuals were included in the HLA sub-analyses, which left unresolved whether HLA type had any influence on TCRB rearrangement. At VDJ recombination sites, type 1 diabetes patients had fewer insertions and more deleted nucleotides, which implies abnormalities in thymic rearrangement. Sequencing cDNA rather than genomic DNA could over-represent highly expressing activated cells, although activation and CD3 levels did not differ between groups. Type 1 diabetes patients showed a moderate but significant shortening of TCRB CDR3 length in all four CD4+ subsets. Naive, central memory and regulatory TCRB repertoires appeared more similar among patients than among healthy donors. PCR may preferentially amplify shorter templates, but because patient and control samples were amplified and corrected together, any resulting skew would affect both groups equally.

V has 3 bases trimmed and J has 11 bases trimmed; junction bases matching no gene number 4. Reading from cysteine to phenylalanine, the CDR3 counts 13 amino acids. CDR3 DNA only is kept here, 39 bases in frame from base 1. The germline V gene specifies SGHRS as CDR1 and YFSETQ as CDR2. All of the isolated RNA was reverse transcribed with the High Capacity cDNA Reverse Transcription Kit, so expressed TCRB transcripts were sequenced. Deep immunoSEQ sequencing was performed on naive, central memory and regulatory T cell samples, with an average of approximately 4 million total reads per sample. Sorted cells were lysed in RLT buffer, and RNA was extracted using DNase-treated RNeasy Micro or Mini kits according to cell number. To prevent cross-contamination, each cell subset was processed individually, whereas patient and healthy donor samples were processed jointly. The immunoSEQ multiplex PCR was used to amplify TCRB sequences from cDNA, generating 87-bp fragments that spanned the CDR3 region. Amplicons were sequenced on the Illumina HiSeq platform. The study's own analysis went as follows. Synthetic template baselines were used to correct PCR bias computationally, reads within Hamming distance 2 were collapsed, and singletons that could not be merged were discarded. Reads were aligned against IMGT so that V, D and J genes, CDR3 length and insertions or deletions at six rearrangement sites could be assigned. Within each subset, clonotype counts were normalized to sorted cell number, after which true diversity and Gini coefficients were computed with the tcR R package. The overlap coefficient, calculated on TCRB nucleotide sequences, was used to quantify repertoire sharing. Out-of-frame TCRB sequences from naive cells were analyzed to stand in for the pre-selection repertoire. The immuneACCESS repertoire file appears here via TCRdb, limited to in-frame rearrangements. These files lack a portion of the clones; in checked studies, under half of the deficit traces to unresolved V genes, and the cause of the others is not known. V and J calls and clone size are copied from that table; D and trimming were computed from the DNA. The sample table holds some 640,000 clones, of which 11% to 15% were seen once. The ten largest clones represent around 0.04% of the sample.

Recombination connected TRBV5-1 to TRBJ1-5, and 11 junction bases match TRBD1. Sequenced: naive CD4+ T cells from blood. This sample's cell subset or site label indicates: true naive CD4+ T cells. The TCR originated in a man younger than 35 with type 1 diabetes. The DNA reads TGCGCCAGCAGCTGGACAGGGGGCGAAGCCCAGCATTTT. This sequence encodes CASSWTGGEAQHF.